These 17 T cell receptor beta chains share one sample of origin, sequenced in a study of OX40 agonist ivuxolimab in advanced cancers. Some clones are missing from TCRdb's copy, which holds only in-frame ones; the method was immunoSEQ multiplex PCR. The sample lists around 40,000 clones, 65% to 90% occurring once. The sequenced sample was CD4+ or CD8+ T cells sorted from blood, obtained in a trial of the OX40 agonist ivuxolimab. These receptors all stem from an adult with an advanced solid tumor such as melanoma, head and neck, liver or kidney cancer.

The chain links TRBV28 to TRBJ2-2; D uncertain. Trimming took off 1 base at V and 2 bases at J, with 14 bases between the two ends. This CDR3 is 17 amino acids long. CDR1 MDHEN and CDR2 SYDVKM come from the germline V gene. The CDR3 is CASSLFLRVSNTGELFF. The CDR3 nucleotides read TGTGCCAGCAGTTTATTCTTAAGGGTCAGCAACACCGGGGAGCTGTTTTTT.

This clone is categorized as medium-sized. This chain uses TRBV19 with TRBJ1-5; D is uncertain. V was trimmed by 8 bases and J by 3 bases, leaving 8 bases between them. The CDR3 totals 12 residues. Looked up from germline, CDR1 is LNHDA and CDR2 is SQIVND (reference sequence). CDR3 sequence reads: CASHSLNQPQHF. The CDR3 nucleotides are TGTGCCAGTCATAGTCTCAATCAGCCCCAGCATTTT.

The chain carries TRBV5-1 and TRBJ1-1, with D possibly being TRBD1 (5 bases). The V end lost 5 bases, the J end lost 2 bases, and 10 bases lay between the germline ends. Germline V CDR1 and CDR2: SGHRS, YFSETQ. The CDR3 loop spans 13 amino acids. CDR3 in DNA: TGCGCCAGCAGGGACATACCCAACACTGAAGCTTTCTTT. Residues: CASRDIPNTEAFF.

The V gene is TRBV27, the J gene TRBJ2-7, with D maybe TRBD2 (5 bases). Germline CDR1 reads MNHEY; CDR2 reads SMNVEV (reference sequence). The CDR3 is 16 residues long. Trimming removed 4 bases from V and 5 bases from J, with 21 bases in between. The CDR3 nucleotides read TGTGCCAGCAGTTCCGGACGAACACGGGATTTCCACGAGCAGTACTTC. Translating it yields CASSSGRTRDFHEQYF.

This clone was observed a handful of times. V gene TRBV15 combines with J gene TRBJ1-1; no reliable D call. There are 11 residues in the CDR3. The V gene's germline CDR1 is LNHNV and CDR2 YYDKDF (reference sequence). The V end was cut by 1 base, the J end by 11 bases, with 8 bases between. The CDR3 region is CATSRGRRAFF. CDR3 in DNA: TGTGCCACCAGCAGAGGCAGGCGTGCTTTCTTT.

The chain uses TRBV5-1 and TRBJ1-6, with TRBD1 as a possible D gene (5 bases). V was clipped by 3 bases and J by 10 bases, with 17 bases between them. The CDR3 length is 15 residues. Germline V gene sequence: CDR1 SGHRS, CDR2 YFSETQ. CDR3 residues: CASSSGTASGSPLHF. CDR3 nucleotides: TGCGCCAGCAGCTCTGGGACGGCGAGCGGATCACCCCTCCACTTT.

V is TRBV29-1 and J is TRBJ1-1; the D gene is possibly TRBD1 (6 bases). Germline V gene lookup returns CDR1 SQVTM and CDR2 ANQGSEA. The CDR3 is made up of 13 amino acids. V lost 6 bases, J lost 5 bases, and 16 bases lay in between. The CDR3 here is CSVMAEGGTEAFF. CDR3 coding DNA: TGCAGCGTGATGGCTGAAGGGGGGACTGAAGCTTTCTTT.

This clone was found a few times. V usage is TRBV19 and J usage is TRBJ1-3; tentative D call: TRBD1 (5 bases). The germline gives CDR1 LNHDA, CDR2 SQIVND (reference sequence). This CDR3 has 12 amino acids. V was pared by 7 bases and J by 1 base, with 5 bases between. DNA of the CDR3: TGTGCCAGTAACAGGTCTGGAAACACCATATATTTT. It yields the protein CASNRSGNTIYF.

This clone was counted only a few times. The CDR3 DNA reads as TGTGCCAGCAGCCCAGGGGATGAGCAGTTCTTC. Translated, it gives CASSPGDEQFF. The rearrangement joins TRBV14 to TRBJ2-1; tentative D call: TRBD1 (6 bases). Germline V gene lookup returns CDR1 SGHDN and CDR2 FVKESK. This CDR3 contains 11 residues. V was trimmed by 4 bases and J by 8 bases, leaving 6 bases between them.

This chain joins TRBV7-9 and TRBJ2-7; 8 nucleotides line up with TRBD1. The CDR3 consists of 13 residues. The J segment lost 6 bases and the V segment lost 4 bases, leaving 5 bases of the junction unmatched. Per the germline V gene, CDR1 is SEHNR and CDR2 is FQNEAQ (reference sequence). The CDR3 nucleotides are TGTGCCAGCAGCTCACCGGGACAGGCCGAGCAGTACTTC. Protein: CASSSPGQAEQYF.

The J gene is TRBJ1-1, the V gene TRBV5-5; D not certain. Between the trimmed V and J ends, which lost 4 bases and 0 bases, there was a span of 7 bases. The CDR3 has 13 amino acids. Germline CDR1 and CDR2: SGHKS and YYEKEE (reference sequence). CDR3 bases: TGTGCCAGCAGCCCGGACCTGAACACTGAAGCTTTCTTT. This codes for CASSPDLNTEAFF.

The chain is built from TRBV7-6 and TRBJ2-7; D may correspond to TRBD1 or TRBD2 (5 bases each). The CDR3 has 12 residues. V gave up 4 bases and J gave up 12 bases, with 16 bases separating them. Per germline, CDR1 SGHVS and CDR2 FNYEAQ. CDR3 sequence reads: CASSWDQRFLYF. DNA of the CDR3: TGTGCCAGCAGCTGGGACCAGAGATTCCTGTACTTC.

The J gene is TRBJ1-6, the V gene TRBV4-3, with 8 bases aligning to TRBD1. The CDR3 runs 14 residues. Unmatched junction bases numbered 2, after V lost 3 bases and J lost 7 bases. Germline CDR1 is LGHNA and CDR2 is YSLEER. The CDR3 spells CASSQTGANSPLHF. CDR3 sequence (DNA): TGCGCCAGCAGCCAGACAGGGGCAAATTCACCCCTCCACTTT.

This clone was seen a few times. This chain joins TRBV27 and TRBJ1-1, with a tentative D call TRBD1 (6 bases). V shed 5 bases and J shed 8 bases, with 18 bases lying between them. This CDR3 region has 14 residues. Germline V gives CDR1 MNHEY, CDR2 SMNVEV (reference sequence). The CDR3 protein is CASSGYPLDREAFF. CDR3 DNA: TGTGCCAGCAGTGGCTACCCTCTCGACAGGGAAGCTTTCTTT.

The chain joins TRBV4-1 to TRBJ1-5, with D maybe TRBD1 (6 bases). The germline V and J ends were trimmed by 1 base and 7 bases, with 17 bases remaining between them. From germline, CDR1 is MGHRA and CDR2 YSYEKL. The CDR3 has 16 amino acids. CDR3 sequence reads: CASSQVRTDLWQPQHF. The CDR3 DNA is TGCGCCAGCAGCCAAGTTCGGACAGATTTATGGCAGCCCCAGCATTTT.

The rearrangement links TRBV5-5 to TRBJ1-1; TRBD1 is a possible D gene (5 bases). This CDR3 spans 13 amino acids. CDR1 SGHKS and CDR2 YYEKEE come from the germline V gene (reference sequence). V gave up 4 bases and J gave up 3 bases, with 10 bases separating them. CDR3 amino acids: CASSPEGDTEAFF. The CDR3 DNA follows: TGTGCCAGCAGCCCGGAAGGGGACACTGAAGCTTTCTTT.

The V gene is TRBV6-6, the J gene TRBJ2-3, with a weak D call TRBD2 (5 bases). CDR3 length: 11 amino acids. Trimming cost V 10 bases and J 2 bases, with 7 bases left between them. CDR1 MNHNY and CDR2 SVGAGI come from the germline V gene (reference sequence). CDR3: CATGNTDTQYF. The CDR3 nucleotides read TGTGCCACGGGGAACACAGATACGCAGTATTTT.